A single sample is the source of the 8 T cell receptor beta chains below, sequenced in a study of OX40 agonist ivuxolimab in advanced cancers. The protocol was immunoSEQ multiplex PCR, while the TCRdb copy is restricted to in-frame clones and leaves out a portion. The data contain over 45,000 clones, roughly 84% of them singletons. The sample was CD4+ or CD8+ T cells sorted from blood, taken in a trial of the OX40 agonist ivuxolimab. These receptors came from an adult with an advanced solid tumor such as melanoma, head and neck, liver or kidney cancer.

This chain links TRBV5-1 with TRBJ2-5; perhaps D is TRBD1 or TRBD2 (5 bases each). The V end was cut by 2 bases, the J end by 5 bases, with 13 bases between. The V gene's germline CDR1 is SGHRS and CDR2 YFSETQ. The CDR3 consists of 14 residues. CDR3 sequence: CASSLRQGGETQYF. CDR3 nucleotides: TGCGCCAGCAGCTTACGGCAGGGCGGGGAGACCCAGTACTTC.

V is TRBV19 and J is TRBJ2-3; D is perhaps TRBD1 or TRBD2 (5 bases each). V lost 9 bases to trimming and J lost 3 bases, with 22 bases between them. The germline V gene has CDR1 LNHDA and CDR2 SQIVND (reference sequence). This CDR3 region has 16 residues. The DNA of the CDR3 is TGTGCCAGCTCATCACCCGAGGGGCGGTGGACAGATACGCAGTATTTT. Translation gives CASSSPEGRWTDTQYF.

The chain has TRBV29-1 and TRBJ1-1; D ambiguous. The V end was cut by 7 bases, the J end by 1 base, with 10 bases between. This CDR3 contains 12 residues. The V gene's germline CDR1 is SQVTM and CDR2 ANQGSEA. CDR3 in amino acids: CSARAANTEAFF. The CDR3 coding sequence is TGCAGCGCCCGAGCTGCGAACACTGAAGCTTTCTTT.

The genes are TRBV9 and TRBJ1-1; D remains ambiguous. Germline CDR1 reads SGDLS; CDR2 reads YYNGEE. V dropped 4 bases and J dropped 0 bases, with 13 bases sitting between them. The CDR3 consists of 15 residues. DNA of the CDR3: TGTGCCAGCAGCCCCCCCGGTCCAATGAACACTGAAGCTTTCTTT. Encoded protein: CASSPPGPMNTEAFF.

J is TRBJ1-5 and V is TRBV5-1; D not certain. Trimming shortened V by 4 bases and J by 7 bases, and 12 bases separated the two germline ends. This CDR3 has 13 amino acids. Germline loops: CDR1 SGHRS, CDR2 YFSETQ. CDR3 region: CASSPTGNQPQHF. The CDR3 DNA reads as TGCGCCAGCAGCCCCACCGGGAACCAGCCCCAGCATTTT.

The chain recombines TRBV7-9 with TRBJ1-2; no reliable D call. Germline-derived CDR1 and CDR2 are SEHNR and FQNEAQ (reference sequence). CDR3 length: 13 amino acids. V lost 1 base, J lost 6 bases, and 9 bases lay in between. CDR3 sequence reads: CASSLEIGNGYTF. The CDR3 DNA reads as TGTGCCAGCAGCTTAGAAATAGGGAATGGCTACACCTTC.

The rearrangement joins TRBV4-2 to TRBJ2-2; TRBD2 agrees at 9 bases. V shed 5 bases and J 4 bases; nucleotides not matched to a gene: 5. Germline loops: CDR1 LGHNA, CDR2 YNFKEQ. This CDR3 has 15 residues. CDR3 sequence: CASSTGLARTGELFF. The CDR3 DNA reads TGTGCCAGCAGCACGGGACTAGCCCGCACCGGGGAGCTGTTTTTT.

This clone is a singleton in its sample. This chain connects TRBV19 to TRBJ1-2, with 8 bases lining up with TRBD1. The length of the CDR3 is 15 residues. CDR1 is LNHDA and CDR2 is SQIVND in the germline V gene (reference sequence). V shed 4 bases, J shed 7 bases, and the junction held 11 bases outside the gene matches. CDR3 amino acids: CASSTPGQGLGGYTF. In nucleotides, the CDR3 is TGTGCCAGTAGTACCCCCGGACAGGGCTTGGGTGGCTACACCTTC.